This is a list of T cell receptor beta chains from one sample in a study of blood T cell repertoires in COVID-19. Libraries were prepared by immunoSEQ multiplex PCR; TCRdb keeps only in-frame clonotypes and omits some of them. The sample carries 73,000 or so clones, more than 65% recorded once. The sample was peripheral blood. These receptors came from a woman aged 55-69 years with acute or convalescent COVID-19. Each CDR3 is given with its conserved first and last residue. Each record gives: CDR3 DNA, CDR3 protein, J gene, D gene, V gene, clone size. D genes are given only for firm matches. Clone size is stated in some rows and not others, as once, few, many or a class when expanded.

CDR3nt: TGCGCCAGCTTCGCGAATTCCCTATCCATGAACACTGAAGCTTTCTTT
CDR3aa: CASFANSLSMNTEAFF
j_gene: TRBJ1-1
d_gene: -
v_gene: TRBV5-1
abundance: -

CDR3nt: TGCGCCAGCAGCCAACATCCCGGGAGGACAGGGGAGAGAACAGATACGCAGTATTTT
CDR3aa: CASSQHPGRTGERTDTQYF
j_gene: TRBJ2-3
d_gene: TRBD1
v_gene: TRBV4-1
abundance: -

CDR3nt: TGTGCCAGCAGGCGGGGGACAGGGTTTGTAGGCAATCAGCCCCAGCATTTT
CDR3aa: CASRRGTGFVGNQPQHF
j_gene: TRBJ1-5
d_gene: TRBD1
v_gene: TRBV27
abundance: -

CDR3nt: TGTGCCAGCAGCCAGCGACCCTATAATTCACCCCTCCACTTT
CDR3aa: CASSQRPYNSPLHF
j_gene: TRBJ1-6
d_gene: -
v_gene: TRBV6-4
abundance: once

CDR3nt: TGTGCCAGCAGCTTAGATTGGGGGGGAGGGAAAGCTTTCTTT
CDR3aa: CASSLDWGGGKAFF
j_gene: TRBJ1-1
d_gene: -
v_gene: TRBV11-2
abundance: once

CDR3nt: TGTGCCAGCTCAATGACAGGGGAAAAGACCCAGTACTTC
CDR3aa: CASSMTGEKTQYF
j_gene: TRBJ2-5
d_gene: TRBD1
v_gene: TRBV18
abundance: -

CDR3nt: TGTGCCAGCAGGACTCCACAGGGGACTGAAGCTTTCTTT
CDR3aa: CASRTPQGTEAFF
j_gene: TRBJ1-1
d_gene: TRBD1
v_gene: TRBV2
abundance: -

CDR3nt: TGTGCCACCAGTGATTCCGGACAGGGGAGTAACGCCGGGGAGCTGTTTTTT
CDR3aa: CATSDSGQGSNAGELFF
j_gene: TRBJ2-2
d_gene: TRBD1
v_gene: TRBV24-1
abundance: -

CDR3nt: TGTGCCAGCAGCGTAGCAGGGGGCTTGAACACTGAAGCTTTCTTT
CDR3aa: CASSVAGGLNTEAFF
j_gene: TRBJ1-1
d_gene: TRBD1
v_gene: TRBV9
abundance: -

CDR3nt: TGTGCCAGCAGTGAAGGGAGCGTCGGCTCCTACAATGAGCAGTTCTTC
CDR3aa: CASSEGSVGSYNEQFF
j_gene: TRBJ2-1
d_gene: -
v_gene: TRBV2
abundance: many

CDR3nt: TGTGCCAGCAGCTTGGCCAGGGCAAACACTGAAGCTTTCTTT
CDR3aa: CASSLARANTEAFF
j_gene: TRBJ1-1
d_gene: -
v_gene: TRBV5-4
abundance: -

CDR3nt: TGTGCCAGCAGGGGACCTGTGGGGCGGGGAGATACAGATACGCAGTATTTT
CDR3aa: CASRGPVGRGDTDTQYF
j_gene: TRBJ2-3
d_gene: -
v_gene: TRBV2
abundance: -

CDR3nt: TGTGCCAGCAGCCAATCATGGCAGGGCAATCAGCCCCAGCATTTT
CDR3aa: CASSQSWQGNQPQHF
j_gene: TRBJ1-5
d_gene: -
v_gene: TRBV16
abundance: few

CDR3nt: TGTGCCAGCAGCCAAGGGGGACTTTTGGCTTTCTTT
CDR3aa: CASSQGGLLAFF
j_gene: TRBJ1-1
d_gene: -
v_gene: TRBV14
abundance: -

CDR3nt: TGTGCCAGTAGTATGGGAGCGGGGGGGCCTCCCGAGCAGTACTTC
CDR3aa: CASSMGAGGPPEQYF
j_gene: TRBJ2-7
d_gene: TRBD2
v_gene: TRBV19
abundance: -

CDR3nt: TGTGCCAGCAGCCTCGGGACAGGGGAGGGCTATGGCTACACCTTC
CDR3aa: CASSLGTGEGYGYTF
j_gene: TRBJ1-2
d_gene: TRBD1
v_gene: TRBV3-1/TRBV3-2
abundance: -

CDR3nt: TGTGCCAGCAGCTCCCAGGTCCACGAGCAGTACTTC
CDR3aa: CASSSQVHEQYF
j_gene: TRBJ2-7
d_gene: -
v_gene: TRBV7-9
abundance: -

CDR3nt: TGCGCCAGCAGCGAAGAGGGACAGGGGTCCGGCTACACCTTC
CDR3aa: CASSEEGQGSGYTF
j_gene: TRBJ1-2
d_gene: TRBD1
v_gene: TRBV4-1
abundance: once

CDR3nt: TGTGCCAGCAGTTACTCAGGAGGGGCCGGGTCCAATGAGCAGTTCTTC
CDR3aa: CASSYSGGAGSNEQFF
j_gene: TRBJ2-1
d_gene: -
v_gene: TRBV6-6
abundance: -

CDR3nt: TGTGCCAGCAGCCGGACACCGAACACTGAAGCTTTCTTT
CDR3aa: CASSRTPNTEAFF
j_gene: TRBJ1-1
d_gene: -
v_gene: TRBV7-7
abundance: -

CDR3nt: TGTGCCAGTAGTATGCGGCGGGGGGGGCCCGGGGAGCTGTTTTTT
CDR3aa: CASSMRRGGPGELFF
j_gene: TRBJ2-2
d_gene: TRBD2
v_gene: TRBV19
abundance: -

CDR3nt: TGTGCCAGCAGTTACCCAGGGGGCGACGCCTATGGCTACACCTTC
CDR3aa: CASSYPGGDAYGYTF
j_gene: TRBJ1-2
d_gene: TRBD1
v_gene: TRBV6-6
abundance: -

CDR3nt: TGTGCCAGCAGCAGAGCGGGGCCCCTAGGTATTCAGTACTTC
CDR3aa: CASSRAGPLGIQYF
j_gene: TRBJ2-4
d_gene: TRBD2
v_gene: TRBV6-2/TRBV6-3
abundance: few

CDR3nt: TGTGCCAGTAGGTTAGATCAGGGGGGCGGCACTGAAGCTTTCTTT
CDR3aa: CASRLDQGGGTEAFF
j_gene: TRBJ1-1
d_gene: TRBD1
v_gene: TRBV19
abundance: -

CDR3nt: TGTGCCAGCAGCCCCCACCAGGGTCAGCCCCAGCATTTT
CDR3aa: CASSPHQGQPQHF
j_gene: TRBJ1-5
d_gene: -
v_gene: TRBV11-2
abundance: few

CDR3nt: TGTGCCAGTAGTATACCCCCCGAGGGAGGGGAGCTGTTTTTT
CDR3aa: CASSIPPEGGELFF
j_gene: TRBJ2-2
d_gene: -
v_gene: TRBV19
abundance: -

CDR3nt: TGTGCCAGCAGTTTTGGGAGATACAATGAGCAGTTCTTC
CDR3aa: CASSFGRYNEQFF
j_gene: TRBJ2-1
d_gene: -
v_gene: TRBV6-5
abundance: many

CDR3nt: TGTGCCAGCAGCCAAGCCGGCTATGGCTACACCTTC
CDR3aa: CASSQAGYGYTF
j_gene: TRBJ1-2
d_gene: -
v_gene: TRBV3-1/TRBV3-2
abundance: -

CDR3nt: TGCGCCAGCAGGGGGACAGGGGGAGGCAACGAGCAGTACTTC
CDR3aa: CASRGTGGGNEQYF
j_gene: TRBJ2-7
d_gene: TRBD1
v_gene: TRBV4-1
abundance: -

CDR3nt: TGTGCCAGCAAAGGACTGGACTTTAGCAATCAGCCCCAGCATTTT
CDR3aa: CASKGLDFSNQPQHF
j_gene: TRBJ1-5
d_gene: -
v_gene: TRBV19
abundance: -

CDR3nt: TGTGCCAGCAGCACCGACCGACAGGGAGAGGATGGCTACACCTTC
CDR3aa: CASSTDRQGEDGYTF
j_gene: TRBJ1-2
d_gene: TRBD1
v_gene: TRBV5-6
abundance: -

CDR3nt: TGTGCCAGCAGCACCACTAGTCCCCATGAGCAGTTCTTC
CDR3aa: CASSTTSPHEQFF
j_gene: TRBJ2-1
d_gene: -
v_gene: TRBV12-3/TRBV12-4
abundance: -

CDR3nt: TGTGCCAGCAGCGGGCAAAGCGGGAGCTCCTACAATGAGCAGTTCTTC
CDR3aa: CASSGQSGSSYNEQFF
j_gene: TRBJ2-1
d_gene: TRBD2
v_gene: TRBV11-1
abundance: -

CDR3nt: TGTGCCAGCAGCCTGAGCGGGGCCTCCCCTTACGAGCAGTACTTC
CDR3aa: CASSLSGASPYEQYF
j_gene: TRBJ2-7
d_gene: TRBD2
v_gene: TRBV9
abundance: -

CDR3nt: TGCGCCAGCAGCGACAGGGCAATTGGAACTAATGAAAAACTGTTTTTT
CDR3aa: CASSDRAIGTNEKLFF
j_gene: TRBJ1-4
d_gene: TRBD1
v_gene: TRBV5-1
abundance: -

CDR3nt: TGCGCCAGCAGCTTGGAGGTCCGGGGAGCCACTGAAGCTTTCTTT
CDR3aa: CASSLEVRGATEAFF
j_gene: TRBJ1-1
d_gene: -
v_gene: TRBV5-1
abundance: few

CDR3nt: TGTGCCAGCAGCCACGTCGCGGGACAGCCGCTGGCAACTAATGAAAAACTGTTTTTT
CDR3aa: CASSHVAGQPLATNEKLFF
j_gene: TRBJ1-4
d_gene: TRBD1
v_gene: TRBV3-1/TRBV3-2
abundance: -

CDR3nt: TGTGCCAGTAGTATTCCGGGGGGCACTGAAGCTTTCTTT
CDR3aa: CASSIPGGTEAFF
j_gene: TRBJ1-1
d_gene: -
v_gene: TRBV19
abundance: few

CDR3nt: TGTGCCTGGACTCTACAGGGAGCGGGCTACACCTTC
CDR3aa: CAWTLQGAGYTF
j_gene: TRBJ1-2
d_gene: -
v_gene: TRBV30
abundance: -

CDR3nt: TGTGCCAGCTCACCACGGGGACAGGTCGGGAACACTGAAGCTTTCTTT
CDR3aa: CASSPRGQVGNTEAFF
j_gene: TRBJ1-1
d_gene: TRBD1
v_gene: TRBV18
abundance: -

CDR3nt: TGTGCCAGCAGCCACCCAGCCAGGTCCACCATTAGCTCCTACAATGAGCAGTTCTTC
CDR3aa: CASSHPARSTISSYNEQFF
j_gene: TRBJ2-1
d_gene: -
v_gene: TRBV3-1/TRBV3-2
abundance: -

CDR3nt: TGTGCCAGCTCCCCGGGACTAGCGGGTTCGAACACCGGGGAGCTGTTTTTT
CDR3aa: CASSPGLAGSNTGELFF
j_gene: TRBJ2-2
d_gene: TRBD2
v_gene: TRBV6-4
abundance: few

CDR3nt: TGTGCCAGCAGCTTAACCTCTCGGAGCACAGATACGCAGTATTTT
CDR3aa: CASSLTSRSTDTQYF
j_gene: TRBJ2-3
d_gene: -
v_gene: TRBV7-3
abundance: -

CDR3nt: TGTGCCAGCGGGCAGGGGAGAACTGAAGCTTTCTTT
CDR3aa: CASGQGRTEAFF
j_gene: TRBJ1-1
d_gene: -
v_gene: TRBV12-3/TRBV12-4
abundance: -

CDR3nt: TGTGCCATCAGTGATTCTAGGGAGCAGCCCCAGCATTTT
CDR3aa: CAISDSREQPQHF
j_gene: TRBJ1-5
d_gene: -
v_gene: TRBV10-3
abundance: -

CDR3nt: TGCGCCAGCAGCCAAGATACGCTGACAGGGAATTGGCCCAATGAGCAGTTCTTC
CDR3aa: CASSQDTLTGNWPNEQFF
j_gene: TRBJ2-1
d_gene: TRBD1
v_gene: TRBV4-1
abundance: -

CDR3nt: TGTGCCACCAGCAGAGGCCGGGACAGGGGCTACGAGCAGTACTTC
CDR3aa: CATSRGRDRGYEQYF
j_gene: TRBJ2-7
d_gene: TRBD1
v_gene: TRBV15
abundance: -

CDR3nt: TGTGCCAGCAGTTACCGTAGCGGGGGGGGAACAGATACGCAGTATTTT
CDR3aa: CASSYRSGGGTDTQYF
j_gene: TRBJ2-3
d_gene: TRBD2
v_gene: TRBV6-2/TRBV6-3
abundance: -

CDR3nt: TGTGCCAGCAGTTCGGGACAGAACACGAACACCGGGGAGCTGTTTTTT
CDR3aa: CASSSGQNTNTGELFF
j_gene: TRBJ2-2
d_gene: TRBD1
v_gene: TRBV6-5
abundance: -

CDR3nt: TGTGCCAGCAGCTCCGGACTAGCGGGGGGTCCCTACGAGCAGTACTTC
CDR3aa: CASSSGLAGGPYEQYF
j_gene: TRBJ2-7
d_gene: TRBD2
v_gene: TRBV7-2
abundance: once

CDR3nt: TGTGCCAGCTCACCGACCCAGGGAGGCTACACCTTC
CDR3aa: CASSPTQGGYTF
j_gene: TRBJ1-2
d_gene: -
v_gene: TRBV18
abundance: -

CDR3nt: TGTGCCAGCAGCTACCCCCCCGCGGGGGGCTCCTACGAGCAGTACTTC
CDR3aa: CASSYPPAGGSYEQYF
j_gene: TRBJ2-7
d_gene: TRBD2
v_gene: TRBV7-9
abundance: -